Sequencing of this TCR beta chain was carried out in a study of shared clonotypes between healthy human individuals (dated by TCRdb to between 2020 and 2021). A note on the overall study: Two women and a few men aged 18 to 49 years were included in the cohort. For each donor, CD4 naive and CD4 memory were each given three plates, CD8 naive was given two plates, and CD8 memory was given one plate. Blood TCR repertoires of a handful of healthy adults were deeply sequenced to estimate repertoire size and the extent of clonotype sharing between individuals. Different laboratories and diverse techniques were used to prepare libraries and sequence TCR repertoires, to increase sequencing depth and limit assay-specific biases. Each donor's leukapheresis produced roughly between roughly 0.85 and 10 billion PBMCs. Study-wide findings and limitations: Only blood was sampled, and tissue TCR repertoires likely differ from those in blood. About 4.5% of naive CD4, roughly 3.6% of naive CD8, around 2.3% of memory CD4, and about 0.4% of memory CD8 clonotypes were shared across several donors. Based on pairwise subsampling, the degree of clonotype sharing among donors was expected to be affected by sequencing depth. Higher generation probabilities were observed for clonotypes shared by all four sorted-subset donors than for non-shared clonotypes. Rarefaction of sorted-subset datasets indicated incomplete sequencing despite the large sequencing depth. Larger estimated clonotype richness was generally found for naive subsets than for memory subsets. Because the study included a small number of donors, the genetic and exposure-history diversity represented was limited.

For the CD8 naive samples, CD45RO-negative cells were positively selected for CCR7, yielding a CD45RA+CCR7+ population from which TemRA cells were excluded. Healthy HIV-negative adults with no recently reported acute infections or vaccinations were included as donors. Every donor was a Caucasian adult living in Nashville, Tennessee, USA. After blood collection by leukapheresis, PBMCs were isolated using Ficoll-Histopaque density gradient centrifugation and then cryopreserved in the vapor phase of liquid nitrogen. Purity and quantity of every magnetically sorted T cell population were checked by analytical flow cytometry. From each sorted fraction, genomic DNA was isolated and quantified by UV absorbance on a Nanodrop 2000c. The CDR1 and CDR2 encoded by the germline V gene (reference sequence) are LNHDA and SQIVND. The CDR3 numbers 14 residues from cysteine through phenylalanine. CDR3 DNA is the only sequence kept; it has 42 bases, read in frame from the first base. The junction carries 12 bases between V and J, which are trimmed by 7 bases and 0 bases respectively.

Concerning this clone: Its antigen specificity is not known. Base quality data are lacking; no much larger clone is found one base away.

TCR CDR3 regions were amplified from genomic DNA by multiplex PCR using the deep immunoSEQ assay. For each cell subset, the extracted genomic DNA was distributed evenly across all wells of several immunoSEQ 96-well plates, and each plate served as one replicate. For sorted subsets, around 200 ng genomic DNA, equal to 30,000 or so T cell genomes, was loaded into each replicate PCR. Purified libraries were quantified with a Qubit 3.0 fluorometer, sized on a Bioanalyzer 2100, and re-quantified with the KAPA Library Quantification kit. Every immunoSEQ 96-well plate was sequenced on a dedicated single-read 150-cycle Illumina NextSeq 550 flow cell. Turning to the authors' computational methods: Because the immunoSEQ output held only junctional sequences and lacked quality scores, the filtering could not match the filtering applied to full-length reads. Sequences were annotated with PyIR, a Python wrapper for IgBLAST v1.9, and V/J genes and CDR3 were assigned using IMGT germline references. Reads were removed for weak V/J assignments (E-value above 1e-6), missing CDR3, stop codons, out-of-frame junctions, or ambiguous translated residues. V3J clonotypes were defined by identical inferred V gene, J gene, and CDR3 amino acid sequence. The percentage overlap between two repertoires was calculated by dividing the number of shared unique clonotypes by the size of the smaller repertoire. Three approaches were used to assess repertoire richness: RTK rarefaction, the Chao1 estimator, and Recon v2.1 estimates of unobserved clonotypes. OLGA was used to compute generation probabilities for all TCRbeta clonotypes that the gDNA method yielded from a handful of donors. TCRdb retrieved this table from immuneACCESS and kept in-frame rearrangements only. Not all clones are present; in checked studies, unresolved V genes account for under half, and no reason is known for the remainder. Clone size and V and J calls were adopted from that table, with D and trimming inferred from the DNA. The sample table holds about 610,000 clones, of which roughly 96% were seen once. The ten biggest clones cover about 0.11% of the sample.

Recombination linked TRBV19 to TRBJ1-1; D gene: possibly TRBD1, on 6 matching bases. Sequencing input: naive CD8+ T cells sorted from blood. In light of the paper, this sample's cell subset or site label describes: CD45RA+CCR7+. This TCR was sampled from a woman aged 25 to 39 in good health. CDR3 reads: CASIRQAMNTEAFF. At the DNA level, the sequence is TGTGCCAGTATCCGACAGGCGATGAACACTGAAGCTTTCTTT.